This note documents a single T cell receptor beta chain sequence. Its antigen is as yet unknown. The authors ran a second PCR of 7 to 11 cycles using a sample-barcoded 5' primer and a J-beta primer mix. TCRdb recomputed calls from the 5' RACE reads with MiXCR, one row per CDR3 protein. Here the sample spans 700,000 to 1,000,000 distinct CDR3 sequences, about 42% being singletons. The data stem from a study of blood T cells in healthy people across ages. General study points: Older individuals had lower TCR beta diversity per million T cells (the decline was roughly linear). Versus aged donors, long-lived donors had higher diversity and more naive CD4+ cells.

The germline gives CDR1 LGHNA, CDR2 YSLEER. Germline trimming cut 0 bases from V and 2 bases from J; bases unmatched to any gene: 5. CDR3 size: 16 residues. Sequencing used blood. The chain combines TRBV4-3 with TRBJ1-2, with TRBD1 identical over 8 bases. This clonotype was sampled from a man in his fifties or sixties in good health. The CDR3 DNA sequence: TGCGCCAGCAGCCAAGAGGACAGGGTCTACAACTATGGCTACACCTTC. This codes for CASSQEDRVYNYGYTF.